Reported below is one T cell receptor beta chain. This sample was included in a study of shared clonotypes between healthy human individuals. Libraries were prepared by immunoSEQ multiplex PCR; TCRdb keeps only in-frame clonotypes and omits some of them. Of about 1.1 million clones in the sample, approximately 80% were seen once. Trimming took 5 bases from V and 6 from J, leaving 10 bases between them. CDR3 length: 12 amino acids. CDR1 and CDR2 from the germline V gene are LNHDA and SQIVND (reference sequence). This TCR was sampled from a man between 18 and 29 years old in good health. Some clones in this sample may be carry-over from other donors' samples. The sample comprised memory CD4+ T cells from PBMCs. The subset denotes: CD45RA-negative fraction. This chain uses TRBV19 with TRBJ1-2; D gene unclear. The CDR3 sequence: CASSATTDGYTF. The DNA for the CDR3 is TGTGCCAGTAGTGCTACCACAGATGGCTACACCTTC.